The source of this T cell receptor (beta chain) is a study of response to subunit inactivated influenza vaccine. Study conclusions and caveats: Authors suggested seasonal influenza vaccinations each recruit few new T cells.

The V gene lost 5 bases and the J gene lost 2 bases, with 15 bases spanning the gap. CDR3 size: 15 residues. Germline V CDR1 and CDR2: DFQATT, SNEGSKA (reference sequence). TCRdb re-derived calls from the RT-PCR reads in MiXCR, one entry per CDR3 protein. The repertoire consists of 160,000 or so distinct CDR3 sequences, with around 9.9% occurring once and the leading ten covering around 12%. This clonotype showed up just a few times. The target antigen is unknown. The specimen comprised non-naive T cells sorted from PBMCs, sampled roughly 45 days after vaccination. The gene calls are TRBV20-1 and TRBJ2-2; D might be TRBD2 (7 bases). This receptor was identified in a man aged 50 or older who received an inactivated influenza vaccine. CDR3 coding DNA: TGCAGTGCTCCTCGGGCGGGGGCAAACACCGGGGAGCTGTTTTTT. Its protein is CSAPRAGANTGELFF.